The present TCR beta chain was sequenced within a study of a mutant IDH1 vaccine in newly diagnosed glioma. Study at large: Patients were started on vaccination 4-6 weeks after radiotherapy alone, or with temozolomide cycles. Sex among treated patients split about 60% male, roughly 38% female; mean age was approximately 38 years. Most patients had radiochemotherapy with temozolomide before enrollment; others had one alone.

Time point denoted: week 5, during vaccination. Each dose of the vaccine consisted of 300 ug of mutant IDH1 20-mer peptide, with topical imiquimod. Profiling relied on immunoSEQ multiplex PCR, and the TCRdb table lists in-frame clones only, not all of them. The table has about 26,000 clones, around 85% seen once. Study-wide points: Top-clonotype changes in peripheral T cells seemed unrelated to pseudoprogression.

With regard to this clone: Its antigen remains unknown.

The clonotype originates from a man aged 40-50 years with glioma. Some clones in this sample may be carry-over from other donors' samples. The sequencing here drew on PBMCs, taken from a glioma patient whose treatment included an IDH1 peptide vaccine.

In nucleotides, the CDR3 is TGCGCCAGCAGCCGCCCTGGGGGAAATTTAGCCAAAAACATTCAGTACTTC. It translates to CASSRPGGNLAKNIQYF. The chain has TRBV4-1 and TRBJ2-4; the D call may be TRBD1 or TRBD2 (5 bases each). This CDR3 is built from 17 residues. Germline lookup yields CDR1 MGHRA and CDR2 YSYEKL. Trimming took off 4 bases at V and 0 bases at J, with 16 bases between the two ends.